This T cell receptor beta chain was identified during a study of T-cell reconstitution after alpha-beta-depleted transplantation in children. The CDR3 extends over 12 amino acids. V shed 4 bases and J shed 3 bases, with 6 bases lying between them. CDR1 is SEHNR, CDR2 FQNEAQ, per germline (reference sequence). Unique molecular identifiers were used to barcode this TCRbeta library. TCRdb re-analysed the PCR reads in MiXCR, keeping a single row per CDR3 protein. Altogether around 400,000 distinct CDR3 sequences are present, 20% being singletons, with the ten largest covering about 3.8%. This chain joins TRBV7-9 and TRBJ1-2; D gene unclear. The sequence was obtained from a human donor who donated a stem cell graft to a child with acute myeloid leukemia. The sample was PBMCs from the stem cell graft donor, taken from the stem cell graft. CDR3 sequence reads: CASSYADYGYTF. CDR3 DNA: TGTGCCAGCAGCTACGCGGACTATGGCTACACCTTC. Supplemented by reference TRBV7-9 and TRBJ1-2, the full variable domain reads DTGVSQNPRHKITKRGQNVTFRCDPISEHNRLYWYRQTLGQGPEFLTYFQNEAQLEKSRLLSDRFSAERPKGSFSTLEIQRTEQGDSAMYLCASSYADYGYTFGSGTRLTVV.